The 3 T cell receptor beta chains listed next were all sequenced from one sample in a study of control samples from healthy donors and cancer patients. The method was immunoSEQ multiplex PCR; TCRdb's version includes in-frame clones alone and lacks a portion of them. The sample records under 200,000 clones, approximately 90% being singletons. The specimen sequenced was blood. Receptor source: a woman in her twenties or thirties in good health.

The chain carries TRBV27 and TRBJ1-1; D uncertain. The CDR3 spans 15 residues. V was trimmed by 2 bases and J by 2 bases, leaving 12 bases between them. Germline CDR1 is MNHEY and CDR2 is SMNVEV (reference sequence). The CDR3 bases are TGTGCCAGCAGTTTAACGGCGGAAATCAACACTGAAGCTTTCTTT. As protein: CASSLTAEINTEAFF.

In DNA form, the CDR3 reads TGTGCCACCAGTTTTGGACAGTTTAAGGGGACCGGGGAGCTGTTTTTT. It is translated as CATSFGQFKGTGELFF. This sequence joins TRBV24-1 and TRBJ2-2; perhaps TRBD1 as D (6 bases). CDR3 size: 16 residues. Germline loops: CDR1 KGHDR, CDR2 SFDVKD. V was shortened by 6 bases and J by 5 bases, with 18 bases between the two germline ends.

The DNA of the CDR3 is TGTGCCAGTCGACCGGGAGGGCCGCTCTACGAGCAGTACTTC. It is translated as CASRPGGPLYEQYF. This chain joins TRBV28 and TRBJ2-7; 8 bases are a match to TRBD2. The CDR3 sequence is 14 residues long. Germline assignment: CDR1 MDHEN and CDR2 SYDVKM. With V trimmed by 9 bases and J by 3 bases, 10 bases remained unmatched.